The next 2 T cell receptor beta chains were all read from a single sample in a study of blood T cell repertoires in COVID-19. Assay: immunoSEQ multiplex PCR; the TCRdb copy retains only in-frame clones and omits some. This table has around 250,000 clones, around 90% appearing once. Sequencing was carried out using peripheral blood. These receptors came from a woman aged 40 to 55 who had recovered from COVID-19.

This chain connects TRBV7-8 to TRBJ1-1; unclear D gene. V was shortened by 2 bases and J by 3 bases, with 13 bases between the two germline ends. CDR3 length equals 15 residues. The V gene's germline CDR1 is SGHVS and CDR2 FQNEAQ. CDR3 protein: CASSLYPGIDTEAFF. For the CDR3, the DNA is TGTGCCAGCAGCTTATATCCGGGGATAGACACTGAAGCTTTCTTT. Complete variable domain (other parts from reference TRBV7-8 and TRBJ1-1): GAGVSQSPRYKVAKRGQDVALRCDPISGHVSLFWYQQALGQGPEFLTYFQNEAQLDKSGLPSDRFFAERPEGSVSTLKIQRTQQEDSAVYLCASSLYPGIDTEAFFGQGTRLTVV.

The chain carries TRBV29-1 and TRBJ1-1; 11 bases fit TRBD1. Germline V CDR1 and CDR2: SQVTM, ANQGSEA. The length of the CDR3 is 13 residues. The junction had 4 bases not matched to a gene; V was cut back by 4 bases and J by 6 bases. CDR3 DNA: TGCAGCGTTGGGACAGGGGGCTGGGCTGAAGCTTTCTTT. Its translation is CSVGTGGWAEAFF.